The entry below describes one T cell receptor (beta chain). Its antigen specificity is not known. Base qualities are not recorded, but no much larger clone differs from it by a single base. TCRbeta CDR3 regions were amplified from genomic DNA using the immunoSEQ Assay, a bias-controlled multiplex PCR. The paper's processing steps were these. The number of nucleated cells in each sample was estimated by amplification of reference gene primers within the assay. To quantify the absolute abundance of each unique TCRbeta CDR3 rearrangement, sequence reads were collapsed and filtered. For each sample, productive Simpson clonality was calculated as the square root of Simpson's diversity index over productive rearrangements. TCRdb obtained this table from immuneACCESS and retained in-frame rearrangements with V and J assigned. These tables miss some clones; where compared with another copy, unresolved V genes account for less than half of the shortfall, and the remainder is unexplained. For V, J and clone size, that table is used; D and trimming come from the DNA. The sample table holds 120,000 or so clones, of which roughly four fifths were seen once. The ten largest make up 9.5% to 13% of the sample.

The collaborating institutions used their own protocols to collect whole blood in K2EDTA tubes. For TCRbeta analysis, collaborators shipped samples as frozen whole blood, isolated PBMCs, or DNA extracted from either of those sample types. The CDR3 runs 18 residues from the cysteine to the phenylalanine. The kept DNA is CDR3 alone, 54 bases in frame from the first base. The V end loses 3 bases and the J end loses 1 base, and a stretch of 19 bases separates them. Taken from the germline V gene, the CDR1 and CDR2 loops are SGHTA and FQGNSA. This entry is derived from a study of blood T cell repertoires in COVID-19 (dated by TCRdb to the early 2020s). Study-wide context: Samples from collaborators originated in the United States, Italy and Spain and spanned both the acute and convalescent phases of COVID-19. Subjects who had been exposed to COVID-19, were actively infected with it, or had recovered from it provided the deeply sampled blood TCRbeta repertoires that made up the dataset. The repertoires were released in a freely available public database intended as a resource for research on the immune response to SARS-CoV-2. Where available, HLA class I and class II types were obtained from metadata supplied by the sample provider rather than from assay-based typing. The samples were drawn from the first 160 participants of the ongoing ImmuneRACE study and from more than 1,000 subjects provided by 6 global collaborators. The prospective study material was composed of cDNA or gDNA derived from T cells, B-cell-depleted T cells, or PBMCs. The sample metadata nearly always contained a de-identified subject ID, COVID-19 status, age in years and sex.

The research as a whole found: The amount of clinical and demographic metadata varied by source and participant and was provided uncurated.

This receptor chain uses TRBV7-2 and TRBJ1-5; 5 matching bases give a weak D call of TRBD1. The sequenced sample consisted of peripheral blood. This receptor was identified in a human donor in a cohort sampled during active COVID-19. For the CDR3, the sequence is CASSFSLVEAGSNQPQHF. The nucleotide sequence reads TGTGCCAGCAGCTTCAGTTTGGTTGAGGCAGGGAGCAATCAGCCCCAGCATTTT.